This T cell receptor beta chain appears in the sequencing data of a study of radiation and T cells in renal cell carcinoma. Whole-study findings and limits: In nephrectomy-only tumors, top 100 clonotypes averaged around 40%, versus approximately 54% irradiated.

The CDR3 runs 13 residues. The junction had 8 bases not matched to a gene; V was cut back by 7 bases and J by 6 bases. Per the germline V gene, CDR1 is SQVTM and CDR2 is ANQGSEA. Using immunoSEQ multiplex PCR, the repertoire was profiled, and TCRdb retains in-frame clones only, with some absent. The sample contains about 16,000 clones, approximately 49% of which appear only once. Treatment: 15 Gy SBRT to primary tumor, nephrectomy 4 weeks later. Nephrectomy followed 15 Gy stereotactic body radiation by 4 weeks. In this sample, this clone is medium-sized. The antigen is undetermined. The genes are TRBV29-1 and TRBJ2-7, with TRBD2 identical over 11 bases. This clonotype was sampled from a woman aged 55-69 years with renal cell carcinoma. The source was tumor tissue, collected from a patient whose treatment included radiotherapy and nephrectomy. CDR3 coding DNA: TGCAGCGCCACAACTAGCGGGGGAGGCGAGCAGTACTTC. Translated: CSATTSGGGEQYF.